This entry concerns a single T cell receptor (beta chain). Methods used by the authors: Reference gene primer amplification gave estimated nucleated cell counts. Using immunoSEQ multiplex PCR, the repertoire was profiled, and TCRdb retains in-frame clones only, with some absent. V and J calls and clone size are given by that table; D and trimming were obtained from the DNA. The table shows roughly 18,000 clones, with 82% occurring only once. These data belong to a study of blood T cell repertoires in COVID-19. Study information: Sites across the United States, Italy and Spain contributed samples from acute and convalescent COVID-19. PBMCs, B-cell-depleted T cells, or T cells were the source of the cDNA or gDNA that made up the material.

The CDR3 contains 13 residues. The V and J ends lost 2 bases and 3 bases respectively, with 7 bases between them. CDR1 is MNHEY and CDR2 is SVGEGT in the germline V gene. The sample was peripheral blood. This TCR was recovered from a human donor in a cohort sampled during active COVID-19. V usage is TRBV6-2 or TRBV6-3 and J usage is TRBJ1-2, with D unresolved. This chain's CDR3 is CASSYRSDYGYTF. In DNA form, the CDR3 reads TGTGCCAGCAGTTACCGGTCGGACTATGGCTACACCTTC.